This record looks at one T cell receptor beta chain sequence and its context. Many counts were recorded for this clonotype. Its antigen target is currently unknown. The record has no base qualities; no much larger clone is one base away. These data belong to a study of regulatory T cells in long-lasting Graves disease listed by TCRdb under 2021. Some background on the complete study: Persistent Graves' disease meant more than 5 years of antithyroid drug treatment with TSH receptor autoantibodies that stayed positive. Peripheral blood TCR sequencing and RNA sequencing compared persistent Graves' disease patients with newly diagnosed Graves' disease patients. The study was conducted in China and was registered as a clinical trial. A total of around 35 samples underwent TCR sequencing, from 13 patients with persistent Graves' disease and roughly 20 patients with newly diagnosed Graves' disease. Persistent Graves' disease patients in the clinical cohort had taken antithyroid drugs for around 11 years on average. What the study reported, not specific to this receptor: Only the TCR beta chain was sequenced and analyzed. Compared with newly diagnosed patients, persistent Graves' disease patients had lower TCR Shannon entropy and fewer highly expanded clones, which suggests clonal expansion. As a limitation, the authors acknowledged that the small sample size may reduce accuracy. TRBV28, TRBJ1-2 and TRBJ2-5 were preferentially used in persistent disease, while TRBV20-1 and TRBJ2-1 were favored in newly diagnosed disease. Peripheral blood alone was examined, since thyroid tissue, which constituted the primary lesion, could not be accessed. A larger number of public clonotypes was shared among persistent patients (under 3,000) than among newly diagnosed patients (approximately 1,000).

V was cut back by 3 bases and J by 0 bases, leaving a gap of 9 bases between them. From cysteine to phenylalanine, the CDR3 is 14 amino acids long. The only DNA kept is the CDR3, 42 bases in frame from the first base. CDR1 is given as MDHEN and CDR2 as SYDVKM, both from the germline V gene. The library was built by means of multiplex PCR. The listed sequencing device is Illumina HiSeq 4000. iRepertoire HTBI primers and Arm-PCR amplification of CDR3 regions were used to construct TCR beta libraries. Gel purification was performed on PCR products prior to sequencing. The original methods were these. Across samples, about 63 TRBV and 13 to 15 TRBJ segments were identified and used for gene usage analysis of CDR3 amino acid clonotypes. COPE and FqMerger were used to merge the filtered high-quality paired reads into contigs. BLAST was used to align contigs to the IMGT TRBV, TRBD and TRBJ reference genes, and CDR3 was defined following IMGT. Any clonotype with a frequency above 0.1% was classified as a highly expanded clone. Repertoire diversity was measured by Shannon entropy, and V-J evenness by the Gini coefficient. Clonotypes shared by more than one individual were considered public. The public reads were reanalyzed by TCRdb: fastp trimming at Q25, MiXCR alignment, in-frame beta chains only. One record per CDR3 amino acid sequence lists the most common genes and DNA. TCRdb, not the authors, supplied the V and J calls. Present in this sample are about 450,000 distinct CDR3 sequences, roughly a quarter of which were seen just once. The ten largest clones capture over 25% of the sample.

The sample's time point label, in plain terms: persistent/refractory GD, antithyroid drugs over 5 years with positive TRAb. RNA was extracted from PBMCs in TRIzol for both TCR sequencing and RNA sequencing. The diagnosis of Graves' disease was made according to American Thyroid Association guidelines. Recruitment of patients was carried out at an endocrinology department in Xi'an, China. Each patient gave approximately 8.8 milliliters of peripheral blood, collected in an EDTA anticoagulant tube. Ficoll Paque Plus density gradient separation was used to isolate PBMCs, and no further T cell sorting was done. RNA quality was checked with an Agilent 2100 Bioanalyzer and agarose gel, and concentration with a NanoDrop 2000.

The source is a female donor with Graves disease. The sample here was peripheral blood mononuclear cells (PBMCs), taken when the disease was refractory, from a patient treated with antithyroid drugs. This chain joins TRBV28 to TRBJ2-7, with the D gene too uncertain to name. The DNA reads TGTGCCAGCAGTTTCGGTACTAACTCCTACGAGCAGTACTTC. Its protein reads: CASSFGTNSYEQYF.